Each of the 9 T cell receptor beta chains below was sequenced from the same sample in a study of shared clonotypes between healthy human individuals. Measured with immunoSEQ multiplex PCR; TCRdb has only the in-frame clones, and not every one. The sample comprises fewer than 650,000 clones, approximately 80% of which are singletons, and 10% to 15% rests with the top ten. The sample taken for sequencing was PBMCs. The receptors originated from a woman aged 40 to 55 in good health. Some clones in this sample may be carry-over from other donors' samples.

Details on this clone: This may come from a read error, since a much larger clone is one base off. V and J are TRBV16 and TRBJ1-2; TRBD1 matches 7 bases. The CDR3 extends over 13 amino acids. CDR1 and CDR2 from the germline V gene are KGHSY and FQNENV. The trim removed 3 bases at V and 2 bases at J, leaving 0 bases unmatched. The CDR3 spells CASSQGQNYGYTF. Here the CDR3 DNA reads TGTGCCAGCAGCCAGGGACAGAACTATGGCTACACCTTC.

The chain couples TRBV28 to TRBJ1-2; unclear D gene. The CDR3 is 13 amino acids. Germline CDR1 MDHEN, CDR2 SYDVKM. V dropped 0 bases and J dropped 2 bases, with 4 bases sitting between them. For the CDR3, the DNA is TGTGCCAGCAGTTTATGGGACAACTATGGCTACACCTTC. This codes for CASSLWDNYGYTF.

The chain carries TRBV7-3 and TRBJ2-3, with D possibly being TRBD1 (6 bases). V was clipped by 2 bases and J by 1 base, with 7 bases between them. The germline gives CDR1 SGHTA, CDR2 FQGTGA. There are 14 residues in the CDR3. The CDR3 region has the DNA TGTGCCAGCAGCTTATACAGGGGCACAGATACGCAGTATTTT. It encodes CASSLYRGTDTQYF.

The chain couples TRBV13 to TRBJ1-1; D gene ambiguous. The CDR3 contains 11 residues. Per germline, CDR1 PRHDT and CDR2 FYEKMQ (reference sequence). Trimming cost V 5 bases and J 8 bases, with 9 bases left between them. CDR3 nucleotides: TGTGCCAGCAGCCGGAGAGGGGAAGCTTTCTTT. Translating gives CASSRRGEAFF.

There are a few counts of this clone. The rearrangement joins TRBV7-2 to TRBJ1-1; D is unclear. Trimming stripped 1 base from V and 7 bases from J, with 10 bases between. CDR3 length: 13 amino acids. Germline V gene lookup returns CDR1 SGHTA and CDR2 FQGNSA. CDR3 nucleotide sequence: TGTGCCAGCAGCTTAGTGGGAGTAGGTGAAGCTTTCTTT. It encodes CASSLVGVGEAFF.

The chain links TRBV27 to TRBJ2-7; 12 bases align to TRBD2. Per the germline V gene, CDR1 is MNHEY and CDR2 is SMNVEV (reference sequence). The V segment lost 5 bases and the J segment 7 bases; nucleotides outside the gene matches: 3. The length of the CDR3 is 13 residues. CDR3 sequence: CASSLGLAGEQYF. CDR3 coding DNA: TGTGCCAGCAGTCTTGGACTAGCGGGAGAGCAGTACTTC.

The rearrangement links TRBV7-9 to TRBJ1-3; maybe TRBD1 (6 bases). Per the germline V gene, CDR1 is SEHNR and CDR2 is FQNEAQ (reference sequence). V lost 6 bases and J 0 bases, leaving 9 bases between the germline ends. The CDR3 is 14 residues long. CDR3 sequence: CASRRDTSGNTIYF. The DNA for the CDR3 is TGTGCCAGCAGGCGGGACACCTCTGGAAACACCATATATTTT.

This clone was counted between two and nine times. The J gene is TRBJ1-4, the V gene TRBV7-9; D gene uncertain. Germline loops: CDR1 SEHNR, CDR2 FQNEAQ (reference sequence). This CDR3 comprises 13 residues. V was trimmed by 5 bases and J by 8 bases, leaving 12 bases between them. CDR3 protein: CASSVDVREKLFF. The CDR3 nucleotides are TGTGCCAGCAGCGTGGACGTACGGGAAAAACTGTTTTTT.

This rearrangement joins TRBV18 to TRBJ2-1, with 11 nucleotides matching TRBD2. V lost 3 bases to trimming and J lost 8 bases; unmatched junction nucleotides: 9. This CDR3 has 16 residues. Per germline, CDR1 KGHSH and CDR2 LQKENI. For the CDR3, the DNA is TGTGCCAGCTCACCTTTAGCGGGAGGGCCTCGTGATGAGCAGTTCTTC. This codes for CASSPLAGGPRDEQFF.